A selection of T cell receptor beta chains follows, all from one sample in a study of a mutant IDH1 vaccine in newly diagnosed glioma. No antigen has been assigned to these receptors. TCRdb's copy holds only in-frame clones and misses some; the assay was immunoSEQ multiplex PCR. The table lists about 64,000 clones, 65% to 75% of them singletons. Source: PBMCs, taken from a glioma patient whose treatment included an IDH1 peptide vaccine. The receptors shown here come from a man aged 50-60 years with glioma. CDR3s include the opening cysteine and the closing phenylalanine or tryptophan. A D gene is named only where the DNA matches it firmly. Not all rows give a size; the values are once, few, many and, for expanded clones, a class.

v_gene	abundance	d_gene	j_gene	CDR3nt	CDR3aa
TRBV11-1	NA	NA	TRBJ1-1	TGTGCCAGCAGCTTAATGGGGGCACATTTGAACACTGAAGCTTTCTTT	CASSLMGAHLNTEAFF
TRBV9	NA	NA	TRBJ2-1	TGTGCCAGCAGCGTAGGTGGGTGGGGGAATGAGCAGTTCTTC	CASSVGGWGNEQFF
TRBV7-2	NA	NA	TRBJ1-4	TGTGCCAGCAGCTTAACCCCCGGACGGACTAATGAAAAACTGTTTTTT	CASSLTPGRTNEKLFF
TRBV6-1	NA	NA	TRBJ1-1	TGTGCCAGCAGTGGTAACTTGGGCGCGACTGAAGCTTTCTTT	CASSGNLGATEAFF
TRBV18	NA	NA	TRBJ2-7	TGTGCCAGCTCAGGGGACACCACCTACGAGCAGTACTTC	CASSGDTTYEQYF
TRBV20-1	NA	NA	TRBJ2-5	TGCAGTGCTTACAGGGAAGAGACCCAGTACTTC	CSAYREETQYF
TRBV7-2	NA	TRBD2	TRBJ2-1	TGTGCCAGCAGCTTAGGGGGGACTAGCGGGGATGAGCAGTTCTTC	CASSLGGTSGDEQFF
TRBV6-1	NA	TRBD1	TRBJ2-7	TGTGCCAGCAGACTACCGGGACAGGGGTCCTACGAGCAGTACTTC	CASRLPGQGSYEQYF
TRBV18	NA	NA	TRBJ2-1	TGTGCCAGCTCACCAGTGGCAGGAAACAATGAGCAGTTCTTC	CASSPVAGNNEQFF
TRBV6-5	NA	NA	TRBJ1-2	TGTGCCAGCAGTTATGAGGGAAGCTACACCTTC	CASSYEGSYTF
TRBV13	NA	NA	TRBJ1-1	TGTGCCAGCAGCTTAGGTGAGGACACTGAAGCTTTCTTT	CASSLGEDTEAFF
TRBV7-2	NA	NA	TRBJ2-2	TGTGCCAGCAGCTTAGATGCGGGCCACACCGGGGAGCTGTTTTTT	CASSLDAGHTGELFF
TRBV9	NA	TRBD1	TRBJ2-5	TGTGCCAGCAGCCACCGGGACAGGGAAAAAGAGACCCAGTACTTC	CASSHRDREKETQYF
TRBV7-2	NA	NA	TRBJ2-3	TGTGCCAGCAGCTTTGGGACGAAGTCAGATACGCAGTATTTT	CASSFGTKSDTQYF
TRBV7-9	NA	NA	TRBJ1-5	TGTGCCAGCAGCCCTGACAATCAGCCCCAGCATTTT	CASSPDNQPQHF
TRBV7-2	NA	NA	TRBJ1-4	TGTGCCAGCAGCTTAGACAGGCCGAATGAAAAACTGTTTTTT	CASSLDRPNEKLFF
TRBV4-1	NA	NA	TRBJ2-1	TGCGCCAGCAGCCCATCGACAGGGAGGGATGAGCAGTTCTTC	CASSPSTGRDEQFF
TRBV4-1	NA	NA	TRBJ2-6	TGCGCCAGCAGCCCCAGTACTACCTCTGGGGCCAACGTCCTGACTTTC	CASSPSTTSGANVLTF
TRBV10-3	once	NA	TRBJ1-1	TGTGCCATCAGTGATAAGGGAAAGAACACTGAAGCTTTCTTT	CAISDKGKNTEAFF
TRBV9	NA	NA	TRBJ2-3	TGTGCCAGCAGCGTAGAGAGTAGGGGAGATACGCAGTATTTT	CASSVESRGDTQYF
TRBV6-5	NA	TRBD2	TRBJ2-2	TGTGCCAGCAGTTACCAGCGGGGGGGCGGGGAGCTGTTTTTT	CASSYQRGGGELFF
TRBV28	NA	NA	TRBJ2-7	TGTGCCAGCAGTGGGCAGACAGAATCGTGGTCGCGCGAGCAGTACTTC	CASSGQTESWSREQYF
TRBV12-5	NA	NA	TRBJ2-2	TGTGCTAGTGGTCTACCGGGGGAGGACAGCCGGCGGGAGCTGTTTTTT	CASGLPGEDSRRELFF
TRBV5-1	NA	NA	TRBJ1-1	TGCGCCAGCAGGCTAAGGGGGGCAGCTGAAGCTTTCTTT	CASRLRGAAEAFF
TRBV6-1	NA	NA	TRBJ1-6	TGTGCCTCCCTGTACTCCTATAATTCACCCCTCCACTTT	CASLYSYNSPLHF
TRBV19	NA	NA	TRBJ1-2	TGTGCCAGTAGTACCCCCCTCAATGGCTATGGCTACACCTTC	CASSTPLNGYGYTF
TRBV7-9	NA	NA	TRBJ1-5	TGTGCCAGCAGCCCCGACATCCCTAATCAGCCCCAGCATTTT	CASSPDIPNQPQHF
TRBV4-1	NA	NA	TRBJ2-5	TGCGCCAGCAGAAACGGCACCCAAGAGACCCAGTACTTC	CASRNGTQETQYF
TRBV2	NA	TRBD1	TRBJ1-5	TGTGCCAGCACAGGACAGGGCAATCAGCCCCAGCATTTT	CASTGQGNQPQHF
TRBV5-1	few	TRBD1	TRBJ1-1	TGCGCCAGCAGCTTGGGCCAGGGGGGGAACACTGAAGCTTTCTTT	CASSLGQGGNTEAFF
TRBV6-6	NA	NA	TRBJ1-2	TGTGCCAGCAGTTCTGCGCGGGGCTACACCTTC	CASSSARGYTF
TRBV6-5	NA	NA	TRBJ1-1	TGTGCCAGCACTCCTGACAGTCGTGTCGCTGAAGCTTTCTTT	CASTPDSRVAEAFF
TRBV30	NA	NA	TRBJ1-2	TGTGCCTGGAGTCAGTCTCCGACACCGCCTCGTTATGGCTACACCTTC	CAWSQSPTPPRYGYTF
TRBV6-6	NA	NA	TRBJ2-7	TGTGCCAGCATCCTAGCCCCGGACAGAACCTACGAGCAGTACTTC	CASILAPDRTYEQYF
TRBV6-6	NA	NA	TRBJ2-5	TGTGCCAGCACTGCTAGCGAGATGTACCAAGAGACCCAGTACTTC	CASTASEMYQETQYF
TRBV6-5	NA	NA	TRBJ2-3	TGTGCCACCATGAGTTTGAGCACAGATACGCAGTATTTT	CATMSLSTDTQYF
TRBV6-1	few	TRBD1	TRBJ1-5	TGTGCCAGCAGTGAGGGGACAGGGACTAGCAATCAGCCCCAGCATTTT	CASSEGTGTSNQPQHF
TRBV29-1	NA	TRBD1	TRBJ1-1	TGCAGCGTTGGAAGAGGGACAGGGCCCACTGAAGCTTTCTTT	CSVGRGTGPTEAFF
TRBV6-6	NA	NA	TRBJ2-7	TGTGCCAGCAGGACGGGCCACGCTTCCTACGAGCAGTACTTC	CASRTGHASYEQYF
TRBV6-5	once	TRBD1	TRBJ1-2	TGTGCCAGCAGTATTGGACAGGGTGGCTATGGCTACACCTTC	CASSIGQGGYGYTF
TRBV18	NA	TRBD2	TRBJ2-3	TGTGCTAGCTCGGGGGGAAGCGGCAGCACAGATACGCAGTATTTT	CASSGGSGSTDTQYF
TRBV6-5	NA	NA	TRBJ1-5	TGTGCCAGCAGTTCCTTGAGGAGCAATCAGCCCCAGCATTTT	CASSSLRSNQPQHF
TRBV7-9	NA	TRBD1	TRBJ1-1	TGTGCCAGCAGCCGTACAGGGGGCACTGAAGCTTTCTTT	CASSRTGGTEAFF
TRBV19	NA	NA	TRBJ1-1	TGTGCCAGTGGAGGTGTGCTAGAGATGAACACTGAAGCTTTCTTT	CASGGVLEMNTEAFF
TRBV30	NA	TRBD2	TRBJ2-7	TGTGCCTGGAGAACCTCGCCGGGGACTAGTTCCTACGAGCAGTACTTC	CAWRTSPGTSSYEQYF
TRBV10-2	NA	NA	TRBJ2-2	TGCGCCAGCAGGGCCGAACAGATAAACACCGGGGAGCTGTTTTTT	CASRAEQINTGELFF
TRBV7-9	NA	NA	TRBJ2-7	TGTGCCAGCAGCTCCTCAAGGGCCCCCTACGAGCAGTACTTC	CASSSSRAPYEQYF
TRBV6-5	NA	TRBD1	TRBJ2-2	TGTGCCAGCAGTTTGACAGGGGGTACCGGGGAGCTGTTTTTT	CASSLTGGTGELFF
TRBV18	NA	NA	TRBJ1-5	TGTGCCAGCTCCCCCGACAGTAATCAGCCCCAGCATTTT	CASSPDSNQPQHF
TRBV30	NA	NA	TRBJ2-1	TGTGCCTGGAGCCCTCTTGGACAGACGACATACAATGAGCAGTTCTTC	CAWSPLGQTTYNEQFF
TRBV30	few	TRBD1	TRBJ1-1	TGTGCCTGGAGTCTCGGGACAGCAAACACTGAAGCTTTCTTT	CAWSLGTANTEAFF
TRBV29-1	NA	NA	TRBJ2-7	TGCAGCGTCCCGGACAGTATCGGCGAGCAGTACTTC	CSVPDSIGEQYF
TRBV6-1	NA	NA	TRBJ2-5	TGTGCCAGCAGTCAGGTGGGGGGGCGGGAGACCCAGTACTTC	CASSQVGGRETQYF
TRBV27	NA	NA	TRBJ1-1	TGTGCCAGCAGTCCCCGGACCTGGACTGAAGCTTTCTTT	CASSPRTWTEAFF
TRBV4-3	NA	TRBD1	TRBJ1-2	TGCGCCAGCAGCCCCCGGACAGGGGGTTCCATCTACTATGGCTACACCTTC	CASSPRTGGSIYYGYTF
TRBV6-5	NA	NA	TRBJ1-2	TGTGCCAGCAGTCCCGGGGGCAACTATGGCTACACCTTC	CASSPGGNYGYTF
TRBV9	NA	NA	TRBJ2-7	TGTGCCAGCAGCGTCACCTCCGTCGGCTACGAGCAGTACTTC	CASSVTSVGYEQYF
TRBV5-6	few	NA	TRBJ2-1	TGTGCCAGCAGCTTGGCGCTCTATGAGCAGTTCTTC	CASSLALYEQFF
TRBV7-9	NA	TRBD2	TRBJ2-2	TGTGCCAGCAGCCCTCGGACTAGCGGGGGGGACACCGGGGAGCTGTTTTTT	CASSPRTSGGDTGELFF
TRBV30	once	NA	TRBJ1-5	TGTGCCTGGAGTAGGGGGGAGGGGCGGCCCCAGCATTTT	CAWSRGEGRPQHF